This T cell receptor (beta chain) was retrieved from a study of cytotoxic CD8 clonotypes in ibrutinib-treated CLL. Study-wide results and caveats: Clonality went up at the time of ibrutinib response, stayed stable in sustained remission, and later dropped back toward its baseline level at progression.

The CDR3 covers 15 residues. Of note for this clone: Its antigen remains unidentified.

Frozen PBMC stocks contributed around 1.9 micrograms of genomic DNA to the TCR beta libraries. Sequencing used immunoSEQ multiplex PCR; TCRdb keeps in-frame clones, though not all of them. The sample has some 200,000 clones, approximately 72% seen once; the top ten hold roughly 13%. The origin of this receptor is a human donor with chronic lymphocytic leukemia. This rearrangement joins TRBV21-1 to TRBJ1-5; the D call in the table, TRBD1, was not verified against the DNA. TRBV21-1 is recorded as a pseudogene. The sequenced sample was PBMCs, obtained after 24 months of ibrutinib treatment. CDR3 in amino acids: CASSTGQDAGQPQHF. CDR3 DNA: TGTGCCAGCAGCACCGGACAGGATGCGGGTCAGCCCCAGCATTTT.